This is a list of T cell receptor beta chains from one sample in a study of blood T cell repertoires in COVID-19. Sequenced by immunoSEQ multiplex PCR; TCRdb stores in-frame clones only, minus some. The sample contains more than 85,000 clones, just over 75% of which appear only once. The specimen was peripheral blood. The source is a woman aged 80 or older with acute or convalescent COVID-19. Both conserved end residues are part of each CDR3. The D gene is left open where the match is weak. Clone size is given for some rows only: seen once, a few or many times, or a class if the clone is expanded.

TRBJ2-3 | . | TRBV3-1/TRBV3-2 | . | TGTGCCAGCAGCCAAGATGTGACTAGTGGAAATACGCAGTATTTT | CASSQDVTSGNTQYF
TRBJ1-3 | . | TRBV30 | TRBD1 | TGTGCCTGGATTTGGGACAGAAACTCTGGAAACACCATATATTTT | CAWIWDRNSGNTIYF
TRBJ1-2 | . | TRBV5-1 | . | TGCGCCAGCAGCTTGGACAGGGCCTCCTATGGCTACACCTTC | CASSLDRASYGYTF
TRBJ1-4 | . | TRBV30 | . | TGTGCCTGGAGGGGGGGTCATGAAAAACTGTTTTTT | CAWRGGHEKLFF
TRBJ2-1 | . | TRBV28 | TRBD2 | TGTGCCAGCAGCGGGAGGGAAGTTTATTACGATGAGCAGTTCTTC | CASSGREVYYDEQFF
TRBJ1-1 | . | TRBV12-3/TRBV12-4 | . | TGTGCCAGCAGACTGACAGCTAACACTGAAGCTTTCTTT | CASRLTANTEAFF
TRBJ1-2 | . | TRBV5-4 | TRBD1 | TGTGCCAGCAGCTTGGAGACAGGGGGTGGCTACACCTTC | CASSLETGGGYTF
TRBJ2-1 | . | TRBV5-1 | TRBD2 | TGCGCCAGCAGCGCCTTAGCGGGGGCCTTCTACAATGAGCAGTTCTTC | CASSALAGAFYNEQFF
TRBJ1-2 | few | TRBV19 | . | TGTGCCAGTAGTATCTCCGGTACGGGAAACTATGGCTACACCTTC | CASSISGTGNYGYTF
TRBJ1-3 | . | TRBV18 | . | TGTGCCAGCTCACCACGTTCCCAGGCCGAAGGAAACACCATATATTTT | CASSPRSQAEGNTIYF
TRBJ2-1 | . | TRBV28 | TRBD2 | TGTGCCAGCCAGTGGGGGGGCTACAATGAGCAGTTCTTC | CASQWGGYNEQFF
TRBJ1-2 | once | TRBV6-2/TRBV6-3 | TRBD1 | TGTGCCAGCAGTTACATGGCAGGGGGAGGCTACACCTTC | CASSYMAGGGYTF
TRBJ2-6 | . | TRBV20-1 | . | TGCAGTGCTAGTCTGGTGACAGAGAAGAGCTCTGGGGCCAACGTCCTGACTTTC | CSASLVTEKSSGANVLTF
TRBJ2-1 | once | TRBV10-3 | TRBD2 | TGTGCCATCAGTGACTCAGCGGGAGGCAACAATGAGCAGTTCTTC | CAISDSAGGNNEQFF
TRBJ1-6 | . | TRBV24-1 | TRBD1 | TGTGCCACCAGTGCGAGGACAGGGGGCAATTCACCCCTCCACTTT | CATSARTGGNSPLHF
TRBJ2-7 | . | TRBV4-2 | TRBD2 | TGTGCCAGCAGCCGCGGACTAGAGTCGTACGAGCAGTACTTC | CASSRGLESYEQYF
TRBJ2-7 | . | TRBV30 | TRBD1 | TGTGCCTGGAGTGTACCGACAGGGGCCGAGTACGAGCAGTACTTC | CAWSVPTGAEYEQYF